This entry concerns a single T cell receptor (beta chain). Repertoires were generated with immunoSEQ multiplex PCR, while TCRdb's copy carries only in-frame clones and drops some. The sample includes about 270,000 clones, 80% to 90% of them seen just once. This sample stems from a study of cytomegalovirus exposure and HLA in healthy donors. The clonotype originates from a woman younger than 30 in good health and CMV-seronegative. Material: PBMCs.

CDR3 sequence (DNA): TGTGCCAGCAGCTCAGAATCGACAGGACTGAACACTGAAGCTTTCTTT. Protein: CASSSESTGLNTEAFF. The chain joins TRBV11-3 to TRBJ1-1, with a weak D call TRBD1 (6 bases). Germline V gene lookup returns CDR1 SGHNT and CDR2 YENEEA. There are 16 residues in the CDR3. The ends were cut back, 4 bases at V and 0 bases at J, with 15 bases in the middle.